Listed here are 13 T cell receptor beta chains from one sample, sequenced in a study of CD8+ T cells in alopecia areata. The sequencing template was cDNA reverse transcribed from extracted RNA. Some clones are missing from TCRdb's copy, which holds only in-frame ones; the method was immunoSEQ multiplex PCR. This table has 150,000 or so clones, around 50% appearing once. The material sequenced was CD4+ T cells sorted from blood. The receptors come from a human donor with alopecia areata.

The chain carries TRBV6-5 and TRBJ1-1; D might be TRBD1 (6 bases). Germline V CDR1 and CDR2: MNHEY, SVGAGI. V lost 0 bases to trimming and J lost 6 bases, with 17 bases between them. The CDR3 contains 16 residues. Here the CDR3 DNA reads TGTGCCAGCAGTTACTCGGCAGGGGCTAGGGGCGCTGAAGCTTTCTTT. It encodes CASSYSAGARGAEAFF.

The J gene is TRBJ2-5, the V gene TRBV5-6; possible D gene TRBD2, 6 bases. Germline lookup yields CDR1 SGHDT and CDR2 YYEEEE. The CDR3 loop spans 15 amino acids. Trimming cost V 0 bases and J 5 bases, with 14 bases left between them. DNA of the CDR3: TGTGCCAGCAGCTTGGGGCCTAGCGCGTGGGAGACCCAGTACTTC. The encoded protein is CASSLGPSAWETQYF.

This clone was picked up many times. The rearrangement uses TRBV7-2 and TRBJ1-2; D might be TRBD1 (5 bases). V lost 3 bases and J 5 bases, leaving 16 bases between the germline ends. The CDR3 extends over 15 amino acids. CDR1 and CDR2 from the germline V gene are SGHTA and FQGNSA. The CDR3 region is CASSFLGAGEYGYTF. CDR3 bases: TGTGCCAGCAGCTTCCTTGGGGCAGGAGAATATGGCTACACCTTC. The variable domain in full, with the rest retrieved from reference TRBV7-2 and TRBJ1-2, is GAGVSQSPSNKVTEKGKDVELRCDPISGHTALYWYRQSLGQGLEFLIYFQGNSAPDKSGLPSDRFSAERTGGSVSTLTIQRTQQEDSAVYLCASSFLGAGEYGYTFGSGTRLTVV.

The chain employs TRBV29-1 and TRBJ2-7, with 8 bases identical to TRBD1. There are 14 residues in the CDR3. V lost 0 bases and J lost 3; bases outside the gene matches: 4. Germline V gene lookup returns CDR1 SQVTM and CDR2 ANQGSEA. The DNA of the CDR3 is TGCAGCGTTGAAGATCAGGACAGGGACTACGAGCAGTACTTC. This sequence encodes CSVEDQDRDYEQYF.

V usage is TRBV5-1 and J usage is TRBJ2-5; 15 bases are a match to TRBD2. J lost 5 bases, V lost 3 bases, and 2 bases had no gene match. Germline lookup yields CDR1 SGHRS and CDR2 YFSETQ. The CDR3 has 15 amino acids. The CDR3, as DNA: TGCGCCAGCAGCTGGGGGACTAGCGGGAGGGAGACCCAGTACTTC. Its protein is CASSWGTSGRETQYF.

V gene TRBV30 combines with J gene TRBJ2-7; possibly TRBD1 or TRBD2 for D (5 bases each). The germline CDR1 and CDR2 sequences are GTSNPN and SVGIG (reference sequence). V was shortened by 5 bases and J by 7 bases, with 24 bases between the two germline ends. CDR3 size: 15 residues. The CDR3 spells CAWGGRGTIPEEQYF. CDR3 DNA sequence: TGTGCCTGGGGAGGACGGGGCACAATTCCAGAGGAGCAGTACTTC. Full variable domain (remainder filled in from reference TRBV30 and TRBJ2-7): SQTIHQWPATLVQPVGSPLSLECTVEGTSNPNLYWYRQAAGRGLQLLFYSVGIGQISSEVPQNLSASRPQDRQFILSSKKLLLSDSGFYLCAWGGRGTIPEEQYFGPGTRLTVT.

V is TRBV2 and J is TRBJ2-3; D remains unclear. The CDR3 is 12 amino acids. From germline, CDR1 is SNHLY and CDR2 FYNNEI. V was cut by 5 bases and J by 4 bases, with 7 bases left in between. CDR3 sequence: CASSIGPDTQYF. The CDR3 DNA reads as TGTGCCAGCAGTATTGGTCCAGATACGCAGTATTTT.

The J gene is TRBJ2-5, the V gene TRBV2; 7 bases line up with TRBD1. There are 13 residues in the CDR3. With V trimmed by 8 bases and J by 2 bases, 5 bases remained unmatched. Looked up from germline, CDR1 is SNHLY and CDR2 is FYNNEI. The CDR3 nucleotides are TGTGCCAGCTTCCAGGGGGTTCAAGAGACCCAGTACTTC. Encoded protein: CASFQGVQETQYF.

This chain links TRBV28 with TRBJ1-2; D is undetermined. In germline, CDR1 is MDHEN, CDR2 SYDVKM. The CDR3 is 16 amino acids. V was cut by 6 bases and J by 8 bases, with 25 bases left in between. DNA of the CDR3: TGTGCCAGCAGCGTCGGTTCCGACCATACCGCGAAGGGCTACACCTTC. Encoded protein: CASSVGSDHTAKGYTF.

The table lists this clone with a count of one. The chain links TRBV11-3 to TRBJ2-1; a possible D gene is TRBD1 (6 bases). Looked up from germline, CDR1 is SGHNT and CDR2 is YENEEA. Trimming removed 5 bases from V and 6 bases from J, with 14 bases in between. The CDR3 extends over 14 amino acids. The CDR3 region has the DNA TGTGCCAGCAGCGTATCGGACAGACTCAATGAGCAGTTCTTC. Residues: CASSVSDRLNEQFF.

The chain employs TRBV29-1 and TRBJ2-3; D possibly matches TRBD1 or TRBD2 (5 bases each). CDR1 is SQVTM and CDR2 is ANQGSEA in the germline V gene. V lost 7 bases and J 5 bases, leaving 16 bases between the germline ends. The length of the CDR3 is 13 residues. The CDR3 sequence is CSARGPGGDTQYF. For the CDR3, the DNA is TGCAGCGCTCGGGGACCTGGGGGAGATACGCAGTATTTT.

The chain's CDR3 is CASSRIHEQFF. In DNA, the CDR3 is TGTGCCAGCAGCCGGATTCATGAGCAGTTCTTC. The chain joins TRBV11-2 to TRBJ2-1; D is ambiguous. Germline V CDR1 and CDR2: SGHAT, FQNNGV. There are 11 residues in the CDR3. V lost 5 bases, J lost 8 bases, and 7 bases lay in between.

This clone was picked up a small number of times. Other DNA variants within this sample encode the same CDR3. The rearrangement links TRBV29-1 to TRBJ2-7; weak D call: TRBD2 (5 bases). CDR3 size: 11 residues. CDR1 is SQVTM, CDR2 ANQGSEA, per germline. V lost 7 bases, J lost 7 bases, and 14 bases lay in between. CDR3 protein: CSGSRGGEQYF. The CDR3 DNA reads TGCAGCGGATCCCGGGGTGGGGAGCAGTACTTC.